The 26 T cell receptor beta chains listed next were all sequenced from one sample in a study of post-analysis software for immune sequencing data. Notes on the study in general: Five TRBV segments, TRBV5-6, TRBV5-1 and TRBV20-1 among them, were found more frequent in patients than controls.

No antigen has been assigned to these receptors. The library was made from cDNA and included unique molecular identifiers. MiXCR was run by TCRdb on the PCR reads, yielding one entry per CDR3 protein. The sample lists 800,000 to 950,000 distinct CDR3 sequences, about 57% occurring once. Sequenced input: blood. The receptor source for this set is a girl between 5 and 17 years old with multiple sclerosis.

This clonotype was seen repeatedly, ten times or more. A read error may produce the germline difference seen at one junction end. V and J are TRBV5-1 and TRBJ2-1, with 8 bases lining up with TRBD2. CDR1 is SGHRS, CDR2 YFSETQ, per germline. The CDR3 is 15 residues long. The CDR3 nucleotides are TGTGCCAGCAGTTTAGGGCTAGCGGGTTACAATGAGCAGTTCTTC. Amino acids: CASSLGLAGYNEQFF.

The rearrangement links TRBV21-1 to TRBJ1-5; no check of the table's D call, TRBD1, against the DNA was made. TRBV21-1 is noted as a pseudogene. The CDR3 runs 15 residues. CDR3 amino acids: CASSKGQDSNQPQHF. The CDR3 nucleotides are TGTGCCAGCAGCAAAGGACAGGATAGCAATCAGCCCCAGCATTTT.

This clonotype has a handful of counts. This chain uses TRBV29-1 with TRBJ2-1, with D possibly being TRBD2 (6 bases). This CDR3 contains 14 residues. Germline V gene sequence: CDR1 SQVTM, CDR2 ANQGSEA. Trimming stripped 7 bases from V and 0 bases from J, with 13 bases between. In nucleotides, the CDR3 is TGCAGCGCCTCGGTCGGGAGCTCCTACAATGAGCAGTTCTTC. Residues: CSASVGSSYNEQFF.

The chain combines TRBV27 with TRBJ1-2; 9 bases match TRBD1. The germline V gene encodes CDR1 MNHEY and CDR2 SMNVEV (reference sequence). J was trimmed by 14 bases and V by 4 bases; bases with no gene match: 5. The CDR3 runs 11 residues. The CDR3 loop is CASSSGQGNTF. The CDR3 coding sequence is TGTGCCAGCAGTTCAGGACAGGGGAATACCTTC.

This clonotype came up a few times. The J gene is TRBJ2-7, the V gene TRBV4-2; D uncertain. The CDR3 has 15 residues. CDR1 is LGHNA, CDR2 YNFKEQ, per germline. V lost 1 base to trimming and J lost 0 bases, with 10 bases between them. The CDR3 loop is CASSQGQALSYEQYF. DNA of the CDR3: TGTGCCAGCAGCCAAGGTCAGGCCCTCTCCTACGAGCAGTACTTC.

The chain has TRBV12-3 or TRBV12-4 and TRBJ2-1, with D hard to call. The CDR3 length is 13 residues. V was shortened by 6 bases and J by 7 bases, with 13 bases between the two germline ends. CDR3 nucleotides: TGTGCCAGCAGCTCCGCCAGGCAGAATGAGCAGTTCTTC. Its protein is CASSSARQNEQFF.

This clonotype appeared a few times. This chain joins TRBV7-8 and TRBJ1-1; no reliable D call. The CDR3 spans 15 residues. V shed 5 bases and J shed 4 bases, with 17 bases lying between them. CDR1 SGHVS and CDR2 FQNEAQ come from the germline V gene. CDR3 in DNA: TGTGCCAGCAGCACCTCCCTGGTGGTGGCCACTGAAGCTTTCTTT. Amino acids: CASSTSLVVATEAFF.

The chain links TRBV19 to TRBJ2-5; a possible D gene is TRBD2 (7 bases). The J call may be mistaken, given a closer DNA end match to TRBJ2-7. Germline loops: CDR1 LNHDA, CDR2 SQIVND (reference sequence). This CDR3 is built from 14 residues. CDR3 in amino acids: CASRMDGGRDEQYF. The CDR3 coding sequence is TGTGCCAGTAGGATGGACGGGGGGCGAGACGAGCAGTACTTC.

This clonotype came up once. The genes are TRBV7-9 and TRBJ2-6; D not certain. Per the germline V gene, CDR1 is SEHNR and CDR2 is FQNEAQ (reference sequence). CDR3 length: 18 amino acids. V lost 1 base and J lost 0, with 13 bases in between. The CDR3 region is CASSLGKAGSSGANVLTF. The CDR3 DNA reads as TGTGCCAGCAGCTTAGGCAAAGCAGGCAGCTCTGGGGCCAACGTCCTGACTTTC. The whole variable domain, filled in from reference TRBV7-9 and TRBJ2-6, reads DTGVSQNPRHKITKRGQNVTFRCDPISEHNRLYWYRQTLGQGPEFLTYFQNEAQLEKSRLLSDRFSAERPKGSFSTLEIQRTEQGDSAMYLCASSLGKAGSSGANVLTFGAGSRLTVL.

V gene TRBV3-1 combines with J gene TRBJ2-7; 10 bases agree with TRBD2. CDR3 length equals 13 residues. Per the germline V gene, CDR1 is LGHDT and CDR2 is YNNKEL (reference sequence). V dropped 6 bases and J dropped 6; count of bases not matched to a gene: 5. DNA of the CDR3: TGTGCCAGCAGTCCGCGACTAGCGGGCGAGCAGTACTTC. As protein: CASSPRLAGEQYF.

The V gene is TRBV7-2, the J gene TRBJ2-6; TRBD1 might be the D (6 bases). Germline CDR1 SGHTA, CDR2 FQGNSA. The CDR3 has 19 amino acids. V was pared by 4 bases and J by 0 bases, with 19 bases between. This CDR3 reads CASSYTGSGPFSGANVLTF. The CDR3 DNA reads TGTGCCAGCAGCTACACAGGGTCCGGCCCTTTCTCTGGGGCCAACGTCCTGACTTTC.

This clonotype was counted once. This rearrangement joins TRBV5-1 to TRBJ1-2; maybe TRBD1 (5 bases). V lost 4 bases and J 10 bases, leaving 14 bases between the germline ends. Germline CDR1 and CDR2: SGHRS and YFSETQ. This CDR3 has 12 amino acids. CDR3 sequence: CASSLGGVYYTF. The CDR3 DNA sequence: TGCGCCAGCAGCCTTGGAGGGGTTTACTACACCTTC.

The table lists this clonotype with a few counts. This chain links TRBV5-1 with TRBJ2-4; 14 bases map to TRBD2. This CDR3 is built from 14 residues. Trimming took 6 bases from V and 13 from J; bases not matched to a gene: 9. Germline V CDR1 and CDR2: SGHRS, YFSETQ. The CDR3 region has the DNA TGCGCCAGCAACGTGGGACTAGCGGGAGTAGAGCAGTACTTC. Translated: CASNVGLAGVEQYF.

Notes on this clonotype: Its ends do not fully match the called genes, so a read error is possible. The chain carries TRBV7-6 and TRBJ2-7; 7 bases match TRBD1. This CDR3 region has 14 residues. The V gene's germline CDR1 is SGHVS and CDR2 FNYEAQ. CDR3 DNA sequence: TGTGCCAGCAGCGATTGGGACAGATCCTCCGAGCAGTACTTC. Translated: CASSDWDRSSEQYF.

The chain carries TRBV29-1 and TRBJ1-2, with a weak D call TRBD1 (6 bases). From germline, CDR1 is SQVTM and CDR2 ANQGSEA. This CDR3 is built from 12 residues. V was clipped by 6 bases and J by 11 bases, with 19 bases between them. The CDR3 coding sequence is TGCAGCGTGGACAGTACCTCCTGGGGTTACACCTTC. Translating it yields CSVDSTSWGYTF.

The V call is TRBV29-1, the J call TRBJ2-7; 9 bases line up with TRBD1. The length of the CDR3 is 14 residues. V dropped 7 bases and J dropped 1; count of bases not matched to a gene: 8. Germline V gene data show CDR1 as SQVTM and CDR2 as ANQGSEA. CDR3 bases: TGCAGCGCCAAGGGACAGGGTGATTCCTACGAGCAGTACTTC. This codes for CSAKGQGDSYEQYF.

The chain links TRBV29-1 to TRBJ1-2; 7 positions agree with TRBD1. Trimming removed 7 bases from V and 8 bases from J; junction bases left unmatched: 10. This CDR3 has 12 amino acids. Per germline, CDR1 SQVTM and CDR2 ANQGSEA. The CDR3 region has the DNA TGCAGCGCACGCGACAGGGTAGGAGGCTACACCTTC. It is translated as CSARDRVGGYTF.

The chain combines TRBV4-2 with TRBJ1-4, with TRBD1 matching 9 bases. This CDR3 has 16 amino acids. CDR1 is LGHNA and CDR2 is YNFKEQ in the germline V gene. J gave up 8 bases and V 4 bases, and 11 bases lay outside the gene matches. The CDR3 DNA reads as TGTGCCAGCAGCCGGATGACAGGGGGAAGGATGGAAAAACTGTTTTTT. It translates to CASSRMTGGRMEKLFF.

The DNA of the CDR3 is TGTGCCAGTAGTATCCGGGACGGGAACTCCTACGAGCAGTACTTC. It yields the protein CASSIRDGNSYEQYF. The J gene is TRBJ2-7, the V gene TRBV19, with D possibly being TRBD1 or TRBD2 (5 bases each). This CDR3 has 15 amino acids. Trimming took 3 bases from V and 0 from J, leaving 12 bases between them. Germline assignment: CDR1 LNHDA and CDR2 SQIVND (reference sequence).

This clonotype was seen only a few times. The chain joins TRBV12-3 or TRBV12-4 to TRBJ1-5; perhaps TRBD1 as D (5 bases). The CDR3 runs 17 residues. Deletions cut 5 bases from V and 7 bases from J, with 24 bases between. The CDR3 nucleotides read TGTGCCAGCAGTACCCGTACGGGTTCAGTTCGGGGGCAGCCCCAGCATTTT. Encoded protein: CASSTRTGSVRGQPQHF.

The sample holds a few counts of this clonotype. The genes are TRBV7-2 and TRBJ1-1; the match to TRBD1 covers 7 bases. V lost 4 bases, J lost 0 bases, and 2 bases stayed unmatched. The germline V gene has CDR1 SGHTA and CDR2 FQGNSA. CDR3 length: 14 amino acids. The CDR3 is CASSSGQLNTEAFF. DNA of the CDR3: TGTGCCAGCAGCTCGGGACAGCTGAACACTGAAGCTTTCTTT.

This clonotype was detected a few times. This rearrangement joins TRBV6-6 to TRBJ2-7; D gene ambiguous. The CDR3 totals 13 residues. The V and J ends lost 8 bases and 2 bases respectively, with 13 bases between them. The germline gives CDR1 MNHNY, CDR2 SVGAGI (reference sequence). The CDR3 spells CASGGRTTYEQYF. In DNA, the CDR3 is TGTGCCAGCGGCGGCAGAACAACCTACGAGCAGTACTTC.

The chain couples TRBV29-1 to TRBJ2-1; D perhaps matches TRBD2 (5 bases). V was clipped by 3 bases and J by 7 bases, with 19 bases between them. The germline V gene has CDR1 SQVTM and CDR2 ANQGSEA. The CDR3 length is 15 residues. The CDR3 DNA follows: TGCAGCGTTGATTCCAGCGGACCCCCAGCGAATGAGCAGTTCTTC. This gives the protein CSVDSSGPPANEQFF.

A word on this clonotype: A junction boundary mismatches the germline segment, possibly from a read error. The CDR3 nucleotides read TGCGCCAGCAGTCTACAGGGCTTTGCCTCCACAGATACACAGTATTTT. It is translated as CASSLQGFASTDTQYF. The J gene is TRBJ2-3, the V gene TRBV5-1; D is possibly TRBD1 (6 bases). The CDR3 runs to 16 residues. Germline V gene data show CDR1 as SGHRS and CDR2 as YFSETQ.

The gene calls are TRBV7-2 and TRBJ1-1; weak D call: TRBD1 (5 bases). The CDR3 has 12 amino acids. The V gene lost 5 bases and the J gene lost 6 bases, with 10 bases spanning the gap. Germline values: CDR1 SGHTA, CDR2 FQGNSA. CDR3 sequence reads: CASSIGQAEAFF. CDR3 in DNA: TGTGCCAGCAGCATTGGACAAGCTGAAGCTTTCTTT.

This clonotype was detected a few times. The limits of the CDR3 on the DNA are not certain, so only TCRdb's listed CDR3 is given. This chain links TRBV7-2 with TRBJ2-3; the table's D call of TRBD2 was not tested on the DNA. The CDR3 is 14 residues long, ends included. Germline CDR1 is SGHTA and CDR2 is FQGNSA. The CDR3 loop is CASSVAGGTDTRYF.